Listed below are T cell receptor beta chains from one sample, sequenced in a study of T cell responses to AZD1222 COVID-19 vaccine. Sequencing used immunoSEQ multiplex PCR; TCRdb keeps in-frame clones, though not all of them. The sample has around 130,000 clones, about 90% seen once. The sequencing here drew on peripheral blood, taken on day 0 of AZD1222 vaccination. The receptors were sampled from an adult in good health. CDR3s include the opening cysteine and the closing phenylalanine or tryptophan. D genes are given only for firm matches. A clone size is listed for some rows: how often the clone was seen (once, few, many), or a class if it is expanded.

clone_size	v_call	j_call	d_call	cdr3_aa	cdr3_nt
.	TRBV6-5	TRBJ1-1	.	CASTIQGPPTEAFF	TGTGCCAGCACTATACAGGGACCTCCGACTGAAGCTTTCTTT
.	TRBV2	TRBJ2-1	.	CASSESETGTYNEQFF	TGTGCCAGCAGTGAATCAGAAACAGGTACCTACAATGAGCAGTTCTTC
.	TRBV9	TRBJ1-6	TRBD1	CASSDQQGTDSPLHF	TGTGCCAGCAGCGACCAACAGGGGACGGATTCACCCCTCCACTTT
.	TRBV27	TRBJ2-7	TRBD2	CASSFTLSLAGGPPGVNEQYF	TGTGCCAGCAGTTTCACCCTTTCCCTAGCGGGAGGGCCACCCGGGGTGAACGAGCAGTACTTC
few	TRBV20-1	TRBJ2-7	.	CSASATPGEQYF	TGCAGTGCTAGTGCCACGCCGGGGGAGCAGTACTTC
.	TRBV4-1	TRBJ1-2	.	CASSQDSGYGYTF	TGCGCCAGCAGCCAAGATTCCGGGTATGGCTACACCTTC
.	TRBV28	TRBJ1-2	TRBD1	CASSQGVRNYGYTF	TGTGCCAGCAGTCAGGGGGTTAGGAACTATGGCTACACCTTC
.	TRBV27	TRBJ2-2	TRBD2	CASYRTSGRTGELFF	TGTGCCAGTTATAGGACTAGCGGGAGGACCGGGGAGCTGTTTTTT
.	TRBV9	TRBJ2-2	.	CASSVEVSNTGELFF	TGTGCCAGCAGCGTAGAAGTCTCTAACACCGGGGAGCTGTTTTTT
.	TRBV10-3	TRBJ1-2	.	CAISEPGASTNYGYTF	TGTGCCATCAGTGAGCCGGGGGCCTCTACTAACTATGGCTACACCTTC
few	TRBV3-1/TRBV3-2	TRBJ2-3	.	CASSRVEGSGTQYF	TGTGCCAGCAGCCGAGTGGAGGGCTCAGGTACGCAGTATTTT
.	TRBV4-2	TRBJ2-3	.	CASSHGDTQYF	TGTGCCAGCAGCCATGGGGATACGCAGTATTTT
.	TRBV30	TRBJ1-5	.	CAWSVGASNQPQHF	TGTGCCTGGAGTGTAGGAGCTAGCAATCAGCCCCAGCATTTT
.	TRBV2	TRBJ1-1	.	CASSLETGNTEAFF	TGTGCCAGCAGTCTAGAGACGGGGAACACTGAAGCTTTCTTT
.	TRBV7-9	TRBJ1-4	.	CASSSNGQTTNEKLFF	TGTGCCAGCAGCAGCAATGGACAGACCACTAATGAAAAACTGTTTTTT
.	TRBV19	TRBJ2-3	.	CASSPIAYTDTQYF	TGTGCCAGTAGTCCGATAGCGTACACAGATACGCAGTATTTT
.	TRBV30	TRBJ1-3	.	CAWSVRGGSGNTIYF	TGTGCCTGGAGTGTTAGGGGGGGATCTGGAAACACCATATATTTT
.	TRBV18	TRBJ1-1	.	CASSPLGGGTEAFF	TGTGCCAGCTCACCTTTGGGAGGCGGCACTGAAGCTTTCTTT
.	TRBV7-8	TRBJ1-5	TRBD1	CASSFGTGFYQPQHF	TGTGCCAGCAGCTTTGGGACAGGATTTTATCAGCCCCAGCATTTT
.	TRBV9	TRBJ1-3	.	CASSVASSSGNTIYF	TGTGCCAGCAGCGTAGCGTCGAGCTCTGGAAACACCATATATTTT
few	TRBV29-1	TRBJ1-5	.	CSVGLSEGQPQHF	TGCAGCGTAGGGCTCTCCGAAGGTCAGCCCCAGCATTTT
.	TRBV9	TRBJ2-1	TRBD2	CASSVAGGFHNEQFF	TGTGCCAGCAGCGTAGCGGGGGGTTTCCACAATGAGCAGTTCTTC
.	TRBV4-1	TRBJ1-6	.	CASSQADSSYNSPLHF	TGCGCCAGCAGCCAAGCCGACAGCTCCTATAATTCACCCCTCCACTTT
once	TRBV27	TRBJ1-5	.	CASSLSPVGAQPQHF	TGTGCCAGCAGTTTATCCCCAGTCGGTGCTCAGCCCCAGCATTTT
.	TRBV10-2	TRBJ1-2	TRBD1	CASTPGQGFGYTF	TGCGCCAGCACCCCCGGACAGGGCTTTGGCTACACCTTC
.	TRBV6-2/TRBV6-3	TRBJ1-4	.	CASTPRGATNEKLFF	TGTGCCAGCACCCCTCGGGGGGCAACTAATGAAAAACTGTTTTTT
.	TRBV6-1	TRBJ2-7	TRBD2	CASSGTFSSGQTTYEQYF	TGTGCCAGCAGTGGGACGTTTTCTAGCGGGCAAACAACCTACGAGCAGTACTTC
.	TRBV15	TRBJ1-5	TRBD1	CAVANRGNNQPQHF	TGTGCCGTCGCGAACAGGGGAAACAATCAGCCCCAGCATTTT
once	TRBV3-1/TRBV3-2	TRBJ2-2	.	CASSQEGRMIIEELFF	TGTGCCAGCAGCCAAGAGGGACGGATGATAATAGAGGAGCTGTTTTTT
.	TRBV13	TRBJ2-7	.	CASSLNRDLTYEQYF	TGTGCCAGCAGCTTAAACCGGGACTTAACCTACGAGCAGTACTTC
.	TRBV5-6	TRBJ2-5	.	CASSLAGRQETQYF	TGTGCCAGCAGCTTGGCAGGGCGCCAAGAGACCCAGTACTTC
.	TRBV9	TRBJ2-7	.	CASSTRTTSYEQYF	TGTGCCAGCAGCACAAGGACAACCTCCTACGAGCAGTACTTC
.	TRBV7-9	TRBJ2-3	TRBD2	CASSPGTSRAPDTQYF	TGTGCCAGCAGCCCTGGGACTAGTCGGGCCCCAGATACGCAGTATTTT
few	TRBV18	TRBJ1-1	.	CASSQGLLMNTEAFF	TGTGCCAGCTCACAGGGCCTACTGATGAACACTGAAGCTTTCTTT
.	TRBV6-5	TRBJ2-7	.	CASSYSTGYEQYF	TGTGCCAGCAGTTACTCTACGGGGTACGAGCAGTACTTC
.	TRBV6-5	TRBJ1-1	.	CASSYLEGWTEAFF	TGTGCCAGCAGTTACCTGGAGGGATGGACTGAAGCTTTCTTT
.	TRBV7-3	TRBJ2-2	.	CASSPKPSGELFF	TGTGCCAGCAGCCCCAAACCGTCCGGGGAGCTGTTTTTT
.	TRBV27	TRBJ1-5	.	CASSSTGYQPQHF	TGTGCCAGCAGTTCAACAGGGTATCAGCCCCAGCATTTT
.	TRBV9	TRBJ1-4	.	CASSVSHGQLNEKLFF	TGTGCCAGCAGCGTATCTCATGGACAGCTTAATGAAAAACTGTTTTTT
.	TRBV3-1/TRBV3-2	TRBJ2-1	.	CASSQDLSGEQFF	TGTGCCAGCAGCCAAGATTTAAGCGGAGAGCAGTTCTTC
.	TRBV11-1	TRBJ2-7	.	CASSFAGEHSAQYF	TGTGCCAGCAGCTTCGCTGGCGAGCACTCGGCGCAGTACTTC
once	TRBV11-3	TRBJ1-3	.	CASSVRGTGNTIYF	TGTGCCAGCAGCGTTCGGGGAACTGGAAACACCATATATTTT
.	TRBV7-2	TRBJ1-1	.	CASSLRTGNTEAFF	TGTGCCAGCAGCTTGAGGACGGGGAACACTGAAGCTTTCTTT
.	TRBV6-2/TRBV6-3	TRBJ2-7	TRBD2	CASSYPSGTSGNEQYF	TGTGCCAGCAGTTACCCATCCGGGACTAGCGGGAACGAGCAGTACTTC
.	TRBV30	TRBJ1-1	.	CAWNLVIGNTEAFF	TGTGCCTGGAATTTGGTGATCGGGAACACTGAAGCTTTCTTT
.	TRBV5-1	TRBJ1-1	.	CASSFEGRKNTEAFF	TGCGCCAGCAGCTTCGAAGGAAGGAAGAACACTGAAGCTTTCTTT
.	TRBV28	TRBJ1-2	.	CASMVPQGGYTF	TGTGCCAGCATGGTGCCCCAGGGGGGCTACACCTTC
.	TRBV5-5	TRBJ2-7	.	CASSHSYEQYF	TGTGCCAGCAGCCACTCCTACGAGCAGTACTTC
.	TRBV20-1	TRBJ1-5	TRBD1	CSASSGQVGQPQHF	TGCAGTGCTAGTTCGGGACAGGTGGGACAGCCCCAGCATTTT
.	TRBV29-1	TRBJ1-1	.	CSVQEPNTEAFF	TGCAGCGTCCAGGAACCGAACACTGAAGCTTTCTTT